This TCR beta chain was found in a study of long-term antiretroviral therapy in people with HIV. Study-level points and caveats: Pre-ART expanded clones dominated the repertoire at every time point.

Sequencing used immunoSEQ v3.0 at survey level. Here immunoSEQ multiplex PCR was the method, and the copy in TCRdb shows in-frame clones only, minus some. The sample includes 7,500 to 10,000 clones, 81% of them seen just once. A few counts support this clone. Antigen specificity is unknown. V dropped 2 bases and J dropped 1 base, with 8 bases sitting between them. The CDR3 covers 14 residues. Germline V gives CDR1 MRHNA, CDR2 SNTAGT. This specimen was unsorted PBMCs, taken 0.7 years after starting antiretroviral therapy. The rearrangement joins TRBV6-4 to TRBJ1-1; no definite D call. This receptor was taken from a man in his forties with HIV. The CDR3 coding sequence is TGTGCCAGCAGTGACACTAACAGGAACACTGAAGCTTTCTTT. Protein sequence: CASSDTNRNTEAFF.